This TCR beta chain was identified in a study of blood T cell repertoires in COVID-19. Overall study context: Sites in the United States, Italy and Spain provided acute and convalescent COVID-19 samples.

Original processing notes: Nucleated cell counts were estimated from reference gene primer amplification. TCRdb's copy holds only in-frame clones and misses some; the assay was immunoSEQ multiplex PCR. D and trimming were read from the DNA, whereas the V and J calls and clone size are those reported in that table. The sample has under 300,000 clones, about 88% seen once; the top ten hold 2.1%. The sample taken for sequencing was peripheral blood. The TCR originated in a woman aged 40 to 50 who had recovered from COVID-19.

Here the CDR3 DNA reads TGTGCCAGCAGCCAAGATCGAGGACAGCAAGAGACCCAGTACTTC. Translated, it gives CASSQDRGQQETQYF. The rearrangement links TRBV3-1 (or the pseudogene TRBV3-2) to TRBJ2-5, with a possible D match to TRBD1 (6 bases). Trimming took off 0 bases at V and 2 bases at J, with 10 bases between the two ends. The CDR3 spans 15 residues. Germline V lookup: CDR1 LGHDT, CDR2 YNNKEL (reference sequence).